This TCR beta chain derives from a study of CD8 T cells in Susac syndrome. With random hexamers, reverse transcription was performed on 0.5 to 1 ug of RNA. Coverage of TCR beta CDR3 amplification by immunoSEQ multiplex PCR extended to 54 Vbeta and 13 Jbeta. From the immunoSEQ multiplex PCR reads, TCRdb called clonotypes with MiXCR, one entry per CDR3 protein. The table has 85,000 to 90,000 distinct CDR3 sequences, 90% to 95% seen once. The control participants were healthy donors, and these controls were matched with respect to both age and sex. Negative isolation yielded CD8+ and CD4+ T cells; FACS enriched TEMRA cells. From germline, CDR1 is MNHNS and CDR2 SASEGT. The CDR3 totals 15 residues. Trimming left V 2 bases short and J 3 bases short, with 13 bases between.

The J gene is TRBJ2-5, the V gene TRBV6-1; D is tentatively TRBD1 or TRBD2 (5 bases each). The source material was CD8+ T cells from PBMCs. The receptor was derived from a human donor in good health. The CDR3 DNA is TGTGCCAGCAGTGAACGTGGGGGTTTTAAAGAGACCCAGTACTTC. Protein product: CASSERGGFKETQYF.